The sequence of this T cell receptor (beta chain) was determined in a study of blood T cells in healthy people across ages. General study findings and limits: Per million T cells, TCR beta diversity dropped roughly linearly as age increased. A strong correlation was found between TCR beta diversity and the percentage of naive T cells.

Sample-barcoded 5' priming and a J-beta primer mix drove a second PCR of roughly 6 to 12 cycles. Per sample, CDR3-containing paired-end reads numbered at least 2.5 million. TCRdb called the 5' RACE reads again in MiXCR, with one record for every CDR3 protein. The sample carries about 1.6 million distinct CDR3 sequences, roughly 30% recorded once. With regard to this clonotype: Its target is not known.

Sequencing was performed on blood. The receptor was derived from a woman in her 30s in good health.

The CDR3 reads CASSQMSSEQYF. The CDR3 nucleotides read TGTGCCAGCAGCCAGATGTCTTCGGAGCAGTACTTC. The chain uses TRBV14 and TRBJ2-7; no clear D. Trimming took off 3 bases at V and 7 bases at J, with 10 bases between the two ends. Germline V gene data show CDR1 as SGHDN and CDR2 as FVKESK. CDR3 length: 12 amino acids.